Here is one T cell receptor beta chain with its context. These data belong to a study of control samples from healthy donors and cancer patients. Germline values: CDR1 MNHNY, CDR2 SVGAGI (reference sequence). V lost 8 bases and J lost 0, with 14 bases in between. CDR3 length: 15 residues. Clones were sequenced by immunoSEQ multiplex PCR, and TCRdb holds only the in-frame ones, with some missing. The profile shows approximately 150,000 clones, 91% of them singletons. This TCR came from a man between 18 and 35 years old in good health. Material for sequencing was blood. The J gene is TRBJ1-3, the V gene TRBV6-6; TRBD1 might be the D (5 bases). CDR3 amino acids: CASRGGTTSGNTIYF. CDR3 in DNA: TGTGCCAGCCGGGGGGGTACAACCTCTGGAAACACCATATATTTT.